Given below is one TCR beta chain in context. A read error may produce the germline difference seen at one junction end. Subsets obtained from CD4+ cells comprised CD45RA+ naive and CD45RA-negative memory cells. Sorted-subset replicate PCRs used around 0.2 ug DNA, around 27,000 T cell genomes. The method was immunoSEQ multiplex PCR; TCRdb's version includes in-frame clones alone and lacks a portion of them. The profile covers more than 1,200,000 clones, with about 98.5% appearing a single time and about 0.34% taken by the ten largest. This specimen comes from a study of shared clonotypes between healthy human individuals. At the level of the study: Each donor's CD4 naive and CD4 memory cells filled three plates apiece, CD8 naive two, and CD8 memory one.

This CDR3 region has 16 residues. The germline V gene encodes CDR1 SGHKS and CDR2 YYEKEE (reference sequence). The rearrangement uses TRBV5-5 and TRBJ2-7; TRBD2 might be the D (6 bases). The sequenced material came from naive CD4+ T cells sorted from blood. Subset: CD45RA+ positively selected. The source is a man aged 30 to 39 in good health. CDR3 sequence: CASSWPSDYPSHEQYF. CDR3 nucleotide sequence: TGTGCCAGCAGCTGGCCCTCGGACTACCCCTCCCACGAGCAGTACTTC. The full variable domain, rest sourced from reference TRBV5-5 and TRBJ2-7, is DAGVTQSPTHLIKTRGQQVTLRCSPISGHKSVSWYQQVLGQGPQFIFQYYEKEERGRGNFPDRFSARQFPNYSSELNVNALLLGDSALYLCASSWPSDYPSHEQYFGPGTRLTVT.